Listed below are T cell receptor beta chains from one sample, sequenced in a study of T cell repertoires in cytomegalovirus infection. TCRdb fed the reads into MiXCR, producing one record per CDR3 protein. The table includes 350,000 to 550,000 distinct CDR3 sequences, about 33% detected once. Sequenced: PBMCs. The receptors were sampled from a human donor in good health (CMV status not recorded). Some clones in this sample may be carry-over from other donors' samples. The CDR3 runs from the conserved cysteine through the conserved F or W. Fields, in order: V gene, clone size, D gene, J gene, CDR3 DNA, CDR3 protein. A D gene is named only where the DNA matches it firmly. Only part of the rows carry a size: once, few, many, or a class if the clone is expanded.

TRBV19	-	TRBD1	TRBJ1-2	TGTGCCAGTAGGCGGACAGGGATGCACTATGGCTACACCTTC	CASRRTGMHYGYTF
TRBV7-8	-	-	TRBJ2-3	TGTGCCAGCACCTACGGGACCCTGAAAATCACAGATACGCAGTATTTT	CASTYGTLKITDTQYF
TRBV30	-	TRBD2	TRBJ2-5	TGTGCCTGTCCCTGGGAGGGCACGGAGACCCAGTACTTC	CACPWEGTETQYF
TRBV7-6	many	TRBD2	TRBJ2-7	TGTGCCAGCAGCTCGGGACTAGCGGGGGATGAGCAGTACTTC	CASSSGLAGDEQYF
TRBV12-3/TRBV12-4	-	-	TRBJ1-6	TGTGCCAGCAGTGAGAACTATTCACCCCTCCACTTT	CASSENYSPLHF
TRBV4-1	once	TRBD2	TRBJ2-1	TGCGCCAGCAGCCAAGATGTGGCGGGGGGCCCAAGCTCCTACAATGAGCAGTTCTTC	CASSQDVAGGPSSYNEQFF
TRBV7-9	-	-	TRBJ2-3	TGTGCCAGCAGCTCCGCGGAAGATACGCAGTATTTT	CASSSAEDTQYF
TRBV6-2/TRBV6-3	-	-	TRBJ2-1	TGTGCCAGCAGTAATGAACTAGACTATGAGCAGTTCTTC	CASSNELDYEQFF
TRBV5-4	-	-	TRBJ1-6	TGTGCCAGCAGCTTGGATCAGGGAGGGTCACCCCTCCACTTT	CASSLDQGGSPLHF
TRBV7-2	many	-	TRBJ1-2	TGTGCCAGCAGCACCGCAGACCCCTATGGCTACACCTTC	CASSTADPYGYTF
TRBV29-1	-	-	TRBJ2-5	TGCAGCACTCGCACTAGGAGTCCAGAAGAGACCCAGTACTTC	CSTRTRSPEETQYF
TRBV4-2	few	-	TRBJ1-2	TGTGCCAGCAGCCAAGGGAATAACTATGGCTACACCTTC	CASSQGNNYGYTF
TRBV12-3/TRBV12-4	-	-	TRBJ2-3	TGTGCCAGAAGTACAGCCGGGTTTCGCACAGATACGCAGTATTTT	CARSTAGFRTDTQYF